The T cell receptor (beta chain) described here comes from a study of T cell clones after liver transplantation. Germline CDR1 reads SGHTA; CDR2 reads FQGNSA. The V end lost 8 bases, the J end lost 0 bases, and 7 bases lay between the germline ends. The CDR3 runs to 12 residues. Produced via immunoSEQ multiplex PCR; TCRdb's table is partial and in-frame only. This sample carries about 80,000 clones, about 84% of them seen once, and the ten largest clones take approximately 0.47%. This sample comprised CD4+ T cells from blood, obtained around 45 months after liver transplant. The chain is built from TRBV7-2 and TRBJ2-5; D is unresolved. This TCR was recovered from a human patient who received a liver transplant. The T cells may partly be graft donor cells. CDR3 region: CASGLYQETQYF. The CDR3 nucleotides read TGTGCCAGCGGGCTGTACCAAGAGACCCAGTACTTC. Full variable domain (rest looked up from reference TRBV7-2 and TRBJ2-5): GAGVSQSPSNKVTEKGKDVELRCDPISGHTALYWYRQSLGQGLEFLIYFQGNSAPDKSGLPSDRFSAERTGGSVSTLTIQRTQQEDSAVYLCASGLYQETQYFGPGTRLLVL.